The text below deals with one TCR beta chain. Germline lookup yields CDR1 KGHSH and CDR2 LQKENI. This CDR3 has 15 residues. TCRdb reprocessed the 5' RACE reads and reports one entry per CDR3 protein, with no DNA. The listing records fewer than 400,000 distinct CDR3 sequences. This record belongs to a study of T cells expressing NK-cell markers. The TCR comes from a man between 18 and 69 years old in good health. The sample taken for sequencing was blood T cells: a sorted CD56 or NKG2C T cell subset, CD4+ or CD8+ T cells, or bulk PBMC T cells (not recorded which). V is TRBV18 and J is TRBJ2-3. CDR3: CASSPPARISDTQYF.